These 4 T cell receptor beta chains were all obtained from the same sample, sequenced in a study of T cells in tuberculosis. The protocol was immunoSEQ multiplex PCR, while the TCRdb copy is restricted to in-frame clones and leaves out a portion. This sample carries 25,000 to 30,000 clones, 92% of them seen once, and the ten largest clones take around 7%. Documented time point: new active TB diagnosis, blood taken before or within 7 days of starting treatment. The input for sequencing was PBMCs, taken at tuberculosis diagnosis. The receptors originated from an adult with tuberculosis.

The rearrangement links TRBV12-5 to TRBJ2-3; 11 nucleotides align to TRBD2. In germline, CDR1 is LGHNT, CDR2 FRNRAP. The CDR3 is 17 residues long. V gave up 3 bases and J gave up 2 bases; unmatched junction bases: 7. CDR3 nucleotides: TGTGCTAGTGGTTTAGAGGGACTAGCGGCACACACAGATACGCAGTATTTT. Translation: CASGLEGLAAHTDTQYF.

The rearrangement uses TRBV5-1 and TRBJ2-1, with D unclear. The CDR3 sequence is 15 residues long. CDR1 and CDR2 (germline): SGHRS, YFSETQ. Trimming left V 4 bases short and J 6 bases short, with 17 bases between. CDR3 sequence: CASSESGLVGNEQFF. The CDR3 DNA sequence: TGCGCCAGCAGCGAGTCCGGGTTAGTAGGCAATGAGCAGTTCTTC.

The chain couples TRBV30 to TRBJ2-4, with TRBD2 identical over 7 bases. The ends lost 1 base at V and 2 bases at J; junction bases unmatched: 5. The CDR3 extends over 15 amino acids. Germline values: CDR1 GTSNPN, CDR2 SVGIG (reference sequence). The CDR3 loop is CAWSGTGGTKNIQYF. CDR3 in DNA: TGTGCCTGGAGTGGGACGGGGGGAACCAAAAACATTCAGTACTTC.

A single count supports this clone. The CDR3 nucleotides read TGTGCCTGCCCCGTCCGGGACAGGGGTGGCTACGAGCAGTACTTC. Its protein product is CACPVRDRGGYEQYF. J is TRBJ2-7 and V is TRBV30; 10 nucleotides agree with TRBD1. The CDR3 extends over 15 amino acids. Trimming removed 6 bases from V and 3 bases from J; junction bases left unmatched: 11. Looked up from germline, CDR1 is GTSNPN and CDR2 is SVGIG (reference sequence). Looking up the rest from reference TRBV30 and TRBJ2-7 gives the full variable domain: SQTIHQWPATLVQPVGSPLSLECTVEGTSNPNLYWYRQAAGRGLQLLFYSVGIGQISSEVPQNLSASRPQDRQFILSSKKLLLSDSGFYLCACPVRDRGGYEQYFGPGTRLTVT.